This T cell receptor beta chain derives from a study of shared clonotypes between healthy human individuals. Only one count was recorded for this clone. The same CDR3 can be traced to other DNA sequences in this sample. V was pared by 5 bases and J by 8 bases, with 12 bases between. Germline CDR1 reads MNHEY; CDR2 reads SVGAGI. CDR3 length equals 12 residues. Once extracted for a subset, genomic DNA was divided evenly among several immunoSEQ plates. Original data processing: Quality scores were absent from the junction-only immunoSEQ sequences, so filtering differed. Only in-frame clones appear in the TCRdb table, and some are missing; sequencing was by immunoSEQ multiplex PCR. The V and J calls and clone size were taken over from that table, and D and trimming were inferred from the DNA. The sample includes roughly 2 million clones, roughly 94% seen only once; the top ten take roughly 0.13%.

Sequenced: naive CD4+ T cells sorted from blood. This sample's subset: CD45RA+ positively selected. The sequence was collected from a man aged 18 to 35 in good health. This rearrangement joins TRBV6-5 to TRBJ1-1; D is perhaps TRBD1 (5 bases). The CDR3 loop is CASSRGGGEAFF. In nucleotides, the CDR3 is TGTGCCAGCAGTCGGGGCGGGGGAGAAGCTTTCTTT.